These 13 T cell receptor beta chains were sequenced from one sample in a study of blood T cell repertoires in COVID-19. The table came from immunoSEQ multiplex PCR; TCRdb's copy has only in-frame clones and leaves some out. The table has more than 200,000 clones, approximately 82% seen once. Input material: peripheral blood. Receptors were obtained from a woman between 50 and 59 years old with acute or convalescent COVID-19.

The rearrangement links TRBV7-8 to TRBJ2-5, with 7 bases lining up with TRBD1. The CDR3 length is 17 residues. The germline V gene has CDR1 SGHVS and CDR2 FQNEAQ. Trimming took 6 bases from V and 2 from J; bases not matched to a gene: 15. The CDR3 DNA is TGTGCCAGCAGAAAGACCTACAGGGGCAGTCCACAAGAGACCCAGTACTTC. This translates into CASRKTYRGSPQETQYF.

This chain joins TRBV5-1 and TRBJ2-1; TRBD2 matches at 9 bases. The CDR3 totals 16 residues. Looked up from germline, CDR1 is SGHRS and CDR2 is YFSETQ. V trimming: 3 bases; J trimming: 3 bases; junction bases outside the gene matches: 7. The CDR3 region has the DNA TGCGCCAGCAGCTCGGAAGCGGGAGGCGGCTACAATGAGCAGTTCTTC. Translating gives CASSSEAGGGYNEQFF.

This clone was counted a single time. This chain links TRBV5-1 with TRBJ1-2; 11 bases are shared with TRBD1. The CDR3 totals 19 residues. Germline values: CDR1 SGHRS, CDR2 YFSETQ. After removal of 0 bases from V and 3 bases from J, the junction contained 13 bases not matched to a gene. CDR3 amino acids: CASSLEVRRTGGADYGYTF. In DNA, the CDR3 is TGCGCCAGCAGCTTGGAAGTCAGAAGGACAGGGGGCGCTGACTATGGCTACACCTTC.

CDR3 protein: CASSQTFSGDTGELFF. The CDR3 DNA sequence: TGTGCCAGCAGTCAGACATTCTCCGGGGACACCGGGGAGCTGTTTTTT. The gene calls are TRBV7-8 and TRBJ2-2; TRBD2 is a possible D gene (5 bases). Trimming pared 6 bases from V and 3 bases from J, leaving 17 bases between. CDR3 size: 16 residues. The germline V gene has CDR1 SGHVS and CDR2 FQNEAQ.

V is TRBV27 and J is TRBJ2-2, with D tentatively TRBD2 (6 bases). This CDR3 has 17 residues. The V end was cut by 4 bases, the J end by 1 base, with 16 bases between. The germline gives CDR1 MNHEY, CDR2 SMNVEV (reference sequence). Here the CDR3 DNA reads TGTGCCAGCAGTTCCCCTCGGGGTAGCGGGAACACCGGGGAGCTGTTTTTT. Its translation: CASSSPRGSGNTGELFF.

J is TRBJ1-4 and V is TRBV6-5, with TRBD1 matching 9 bases. Germline loops: CDR1 MNHEY, CDR2 SVGAGI. J gave up 8 bases and V 6 bases, and 10 bases lay outside the gene matches. The CDR3 runs 15 residues. Here the CDR3 reads CASRDRTGELEKLFF. The CDR3 nucleotides read TGTGCCAGCAGGGACAGGACAGGGGAGTTGGAAAAACTGTTTTTT.

The chain carries TRBV28 and TRBJ2-1, with TRBD1 matching 8 bases. The trim removed 6 bases at V and 3 bases at J, leaving 7 bases unmatched. This CDR3 spans 15 amino acids. Germline assignment: CDR1 MDHEN and CDR2 SYDVKM. The CDR3 reads CASSSDRGDYNEQFF. The DNA of the CDR3 is TGTGCCAGCAGCTCAGACAGGGGCGACTACAATGAGCAGTTCTTC.

The rearrangement links TRBV5-1 to TRBJ1-3; 8 bases agree with TRBD1. The CDR3 contains 15 residues. CDR1 is SGHRS, CDR2 YFSETQ, per germline. V lost 3 bases to trimming and J lost 4 bases; unmatched junction nucleotides: 6. CDR3: CASSSGQGQGNTIYF. The CDR3 nucleotides read TGCGCCAGCAGCTCCGGACAGGGACAAGGAAACACCATATATTTT.

The CDR3 sequence: CASSRLTSGSSYEQYF. CDR3 bases: TGTGCCAGCAGTCGTCTGACTAGCGGGTCCTCCTACGAGCAGTACTTC. The chain employs TRBV11-2 and TRBJ2-7, with 10 bases matching TRBD2. From germline, CDR1 is SGHAT and CDR2 FQNNGV. The CDR3 totals 16 residues. The V segment lost 6 bases and the J segment 0 bases; nucleotides outside the gene matches: 8.

This clone was seen only a few times. The V and J genes are TRBV6-2 or TRBV6-3 and TRBJ2-2, with 11 bases that match TRBD2. The CDR3 extends over 20 amino acids. CDR1 and CDR2 (germline): MNHEY, SVGEGT. The J segment lost 0 bases and the V segment lost 4 bases, leaving 13 bases of the junction unmatched. The CDR3 spells CASSFSGLAEKGPNTGELFF. CDR3 nucleotides: TGTGCCAGCAGTTTTTCGGGACTAGCGGAGAAGGGGCCGAACACCGGGGAGCTGTTTTTT.

Points on this clone: Other DNA sequences in the same sample also yield this CDR3. This sequence joins TRBV6-6 and TRBJ1-2, with TRBD1 matching over 7 bases. Trimming removed 5 bases from V and 7 bases from J; junction bases left unmatched: 4. CDR1 and CDR2 from the germline V gene are MNHNY and SVGAGI (reference sequence). CDR3 length: 12 amino acids. In DNA form, the CDR3 reads TGTGCCAGCAGTCAGGGACAGCGTGGCTACACCTTC. Its translation: CASSQGQRGYTF.

This chain joins TRBV2 and TRBJ1-2, with no clear D. The germline CDR1 and CDR2 sequences are SNHLY and FYNNEI. CDR3 length equals 12 residues. V was clipped by 5 bases and J by 4 bases, with 8 bases between them. The CDR3 sequence is CASSFGSYGYTF. The CDR3 nucleotides are TGTGCCAGCAGTTTCGGGTCCTATGGCTACACCTTC.

V usage is TRBV6-5 and J usage is TRBJ2-2; the match to TRBD1 covers 8 bases. The junction had 7 bases not matched to a gene; V was cut back by 6 bases and J by 4 bases. The CDR3 is 15 residues long. CDR1 MNHEY and CDR2 SVGAGI come from the germline V gene. The CDR3 sequence: CASSPGQGGTGELFF. The CDR3 nucleotides are TGTGCCAGCAGCCCCGGACAGGGAGGCACCGGGGAGCTGTTTTTT.